The 27 T cell receptor beta chains below were found in one sample sequenced in a study of CD8 T cells in Susac syndrome. It was with random hexamers that about 0.45 to 1 ug RNA was reverse transcribed. TCRdb processed the immunoSEQ multiplex PCR reads anew with MiXCR; each CDR3 protein has one entry. Of about 180,000 distinct CDR3 sequences detected, around 94% appear once; the ten largest clones hold 0.1% to 0.12%. Sequencing was carried out using CD4+ T cells from PBMCs. The receptors come from a human donor with Susac syndrome.

The gene calls are TRBV29-1 and TRBJ2-2, with D unclear. Trimming pared 7 bases from V and 6 bases from J, leaving 18 bases between. Germline V gene lookup returns CDR1 SQVTM and CDR2 ANQGSEA. This CDR3 comprises 14 residues. CDR3 protein: CSALGLVAPGELFF. In DNA form, the CDR3 reads TGCAGCGCCCTAGGATTGGTCGCCCCCGGGGAGCTGTTTTTT.

This chain uses TRBV9 with TRBJ2-5; 12 bases match TRBD2. The CDR3 sequence is 15 residues long. V lost 1 base to trimming and J lost 2 bases; unmatched junction nucleotides: 0. The germline CDR1 and CDR2 sequences are SGDLS and YYNGEE. The CDR3 loop reads CASSVLAGGQETQYF. The CDR3 coding sequence is TGTGCCAGCAGCGTACTAGCGGGGGGGCAAGAGACCCAGTACTTC.

The J gene is TRBJ2-5, the V gene TRBV2; D ambiguous. Germline CDR1 SNHLY, CDR2 FYNNEI. The germline V and J ends were trimmed by 0 bases and 6 bases, with 2 bases remaining between them. This CDR3 contains 11 residues. The CDR3 region has the DNA TGTGCCAGCAGTGAAGCGAAGACCCAGTACTTC. It codes for CASSEAKTQYF.

The chain uses TRBV29-1 and TRBJ1-2, with 7 positions matching TRBD1. Trimming cost V 5 bases and J 2 bases; bases outside gene matches: 8. The germline CDR1 and CDR2 sequences are SQVTM and ANQGSEA. The CDR3 covers 14 residues. The chain's CDR3 is CSVRLDRVNYGYTF. The CDR3 DNA reads as TGCAGCGTTCGCCTTGACAGGGTGAACTATGGCTACACCTTC.

This chain joins TRBV12-3 or TRBV12-4 and TRBJ1-2; D remains unclear. Trimming took off 4 bases at V and 3 bases at J, with 6 bases between the two ends. The CDR3 has 12 residues. The CDR3 is CASSSFHYGYTF. The CDR3 nucleotides read TGTGCCAGCAGTTCGTTCCACTATGGCTACACCTTC.

The gene calls are TRBV3-1 and TRBJ2-7; D possibly matches TRBD1 or TRBD2 (7 bases each). The V gene lost 0 bases and the J gene lost 2 bases, with 14 bases spanning the gap. The CDR3 covers 16 residues. In germline, CDR1 is LGHDT, CDR2 YNNKEL (reference sequence). CDR3 sequence: CASSQDPQGGTYEQYF. The CDR3 region has the DNA TGTGCCAGCAGCCAAGATCCTCAGGGGGGGACCTACGAGCAGTACTTC.

The rearrangement links TRBV6-1 to TRBJ2-4; TRBD1 matches 9 bases. The CDR3 is 16 residues long. J gave up 3 bases and V 3 bases, and 6 bases lay outside the gene matches. Looked up from germline, CDR1 is MNHNS and CDR2 is SASEGT. The CDR3 loop reads CASSDAGQGHKNIQYF. DNA of the CDR3: TGTGCCAGCAGTGACGCGGGACAGGGACACAAAAACATTCAGTACTTC.

V is TRBV18 and J is TRBJ2-1, with D perhaps being TRBD1 or TRBD2 (5 bases each). This CDR3 has 16 residues. The V end lost 0 bases, the J end lost 8 bases, and 17 bases lay between the germline ends. CDR1 KGHSH and CDR2 LQKENI come from the germline V gene. The CDR3 loop is CASSPPEKGIGDEQFF. The DNA of the CDR3 is TGTGCCAGCTCACCACCGGAGAAGGGGATCGGGGATGAGCAGTTCTTC.

This chain connects TRBV6-1 to TRBJ2-5; 11 bases map to TRBD2. J gave up 3 bases and V 5 bases, and 14 bases lay outside the gene matches. The CDR3 covers 18 residues. Germline V lookup: CDR1 MNHNS, CDR2 SASEGT. CDR3 region: CASSQGYGSGGAKETQYF. CDR3 in DNA: TGTGCCAGCAGTCAGGGATACGGTAGCGGGGGGGCAAAAGAGACCCAGTACTTC.

The chain links TRBV7-9 to TRBJ2-7; TRBD1 agrees at 10 bases. The V gene's germline CDR1 is SEHNR and CDR2 FQNEAQ (reference sequence). The CDR3 has 19 residues. With V trimmed by 1 base and J by 0 bases, 12 bases remained unmatched. This chain's CDR3 is CASSLGETKDRGSSYEQYF. The CDR3 coding sequence is TGTGCCAGCAGCTTAGGGGAAACCAAGGACAGGGGGTCCTCCTACGAGCAGTACTTC.

This CDR3 is CASSEEGNGLFF. CDR3 in DNA: TGTGCCAGCAGTGAAGAGGGGAACGGACTGTTTTTT. The chain is built from TRBV2 and TRBJ1-4; a possible D gene is TRBD1 (5 bases). V was cut by 1 base and J by 13 bases, with 10 bases left in between. Germline V CDR1 and CDR2: SNHLY, FYNNEI. The CDR3 extends over 12 amino acids.

V usage is TRBV5-5 and J usage is TRBJ2-1; 11 bases match TRBD2. After removal of 1 base from V and 3 bases from J, the junction contained 9 bases not matched to a gene. CDR1 and CDR2 from the germline V gene are SGHKS and YYEKEE (reference sequence). The CDR3 extends over 18 amino acids. This chain's CDR3 is CASSLSTSGGAYYNEQFF. Written as DNA, the CDR3 is TGTGCCAGCAGCTTGTCCACTAGCGGGGGCGCGTACTACAATGAGCAGTTCTTC. The entire variable domain, with the rest obtained from reference TRBV5-5 and TRBJ2-1, is as follows: DAGVTQSPTHLIKTRGQQVTLRCSPISGHKSVSWYQQVLGQGPQFIFQYYEKEERGRGNFPDRFSARQFPNYSSELNVNALLLGDSALYLCASSLSTSGGAYYNEQFFGPGTRLTVL.

This chain connects TRBV29-1 to TRBJ2-7; 9 bases are a match to TRBD1. Germline CDR1 SQVTM, CDR2 ANQGSEA. There are 15 residues in the CDR3. V was clipped by 0 bases and J by 7 bases; unmatched bases: 10. CDR3 amino acids: CSVEDWGQGKREQYF. CDR3 nucleotides: TGCAGCGTTGAAGATTGGGGACAGGGAAAAAGGGAGCAGTACTTC.

The rearrangement joins TRBV29-1 to TRBJ1-4; unclear D gene. The V gene's germline CDR1 is SQVTM and CDR2 ANQGSEA. V lost 6 bases to trimming and J lost 8 bases, with 19 bases between them. This CDR3 is 14 amino acids long. The CDR3 spells CSVRPMGRGEKLFF. The CDR3, as DNA: TGCAGCGTACGCCCCATGGGGAGAGGGGAAAAACTGTTTTTT.

The rearrangement links TRBV7-6 to TRBJ2-5; D possibly uses TRBD1 or TRBD2 (6 bases each). In germline, CDR1 is SGHVS, CDR2 FNYEAQ. The CDR3 covers 17 residues. The ends were cut back, 2 bases at V and 5 bases at J, with 21 bases in the middle. The CDR3 DNA follows: TGTGCCAGCAGCTTACTCTTCCTGGGGGGCATGACGGAGACCCAGTACTTC. As protein: CASSLLFLGGMTETQYF.

This chain joins TRBV15 and TRBJ1-2, with 7 bases that match TRBD1. This CDR3 has 15 amino acids. The ends lost 4 bases at V and 0 bases at J; junction bases unmatched: 5. CDR1 and CDR2 (germline): LNHNV, YYDKDF (reference sequence). Here the CDR3 reads CATSTQTGTNYGYTF. The CDR3 DNA reads as TGTGCCACCAGCACCCAGACAGGGACTAACTATGGCTACACCTTC.

The chain couples TRBV29-1 to TRBJ2-5; 7 nucleotides match TRBD1. The J segment lost 5 bases and the V segment lost 1 base, leaving 7 bases of the junction unmatched. The CDR3 consists of 14 residues. Germline loops: CDR1 SQVTM, CDR2 ANQGSEA. The CDR3 is CSVEGGRGWETQYF. The CDR3 nucleotides read TGCAGCGTTGAAGGCGGCAGGGGGTGGGAGACCCAGTACTTC.

The gene calls are TRBV29-1 and TRBJ1-2; D is perhaps TRBD1 (5 bases). The V gene lost 5 bases and the J gene lost 6 bases, with 16 bases spanning the gap. The CDR3 is 13 amino acids. CDR1 and CDR2 from the germline V gene are SQVTM and ANQGSEA. CDR3 sequence: CSVQIQAGDGYTF. The CDR3 nucleotides are TGCAGCGTTCAGATCCAGGCGGGGGATGGCTACACCTTC.

The chain couples TRBV5-6 to TRBJ2-1; 7 bases are a match to TRBD2. J gave up 9 bases and V 0 bases, and 6 bases lay outside the gene matches. The V gene's germline CDR1 is SGHDT and CDR2 YYEEEE. The CDR3 runs 14 residues. The CDR3 DNA follows: TGTGCCAGCAGCTTGGTTCGCGGGGGAACTGAGCAGTTCTTC. It is translated as CASSLVRGGTEQFF.

This rearrangement joins TRBV6-1 to TRBJ2-2; perhaps TRBD2 as D (6 bases). Germline CDR1 MNHNS, CDR2 SASEGT. The length of the CDR3 is 16 residues. The germline V and J ends were trimmed by 7 bases and 0 bases, with 15 bases remaining between them. In nucleotides, the CDR3 is TGTGCCAGCACCCCGGCCGGGAGCGCGAACACCGGGGAGCTGTTTTTT. Protein: CASTPAGSANTGELFF.

The rearrangement uses TRBV11-2 and TRBJ2-4; 8 nucleotides line up with TRBD2. Germline CDR1 SGHAT, CDR2 FQNNGV. The CDR3 covers 18 residues. Germline trimming cut 6 bases from V and 0 bases from J; bases unmatched to any gene: 13. CDR3 sequence (DNA): TGTGCCAGCAGTGTCGGGACTAGGGGATTAATAGCCAAAAACATTCAGTACTTC. Translation gives CASSVGTRGLIAKNIQYF.

The V gene is TRBV2, the J gene TRBJ2-3; D remains unclear. Germline V gene lookup returns CDR1 SNHLY and CDR2 FYNNEI. The CDR3 has 12 amino acids. With 4 bases removed from V and 5 bases from J, the gap between germline ends came to 7 bases. Written as DNA, the CDR3 is TGTGCCAGCAGTGCTGTGGTAGATACGCAGTATTTT. This codes for CASSAVVDTQYF. The complete variable domain, with remaining parts taken from reference TRBV2 and TRBJ2-3, reads EPEVTQTPSHQVTQMGQEVILRCVPISNHLYFYWYRQILGQKVEFLVSFYNNEISEKSEIFDDQFSVERPDGSNFTLKIRSTKLEDSAMYFCASSAVVDTQYFGPGTRLTVL.

V is TRBV30 and J is TRBJ1-2; 8 nucleotides agree with TRBD1. Germline V gene data show CDR1 as GTSNPN and CDR2 as SVGIG (reference sequence). V was clipped by 5 bases and J by 8 bases; unmatched bases: 16. The CDR3 loop spans 15 amino acids. Here the CDR3 reads CAWAPGGDRSLGYTF. The DNA of the CDR3 is TGTGCCTGGGCCCCTGGTGGGGACAGGAGTCTGGGCTACACCTTC.

The rearrangement joins TRBV9 to TRBJ2-1, with 9 bases identical to TRBD1. V gave up 2 bases and J gave up 6 bases; unmatched junction bases: 6. There are 15 residues in the CDR3. Germline CDR1 SGDLS, CDR2 YYNGEE. The CDR3 nucleotides read TGTGCCAGCAGCGTTTATCCGGGACAGGGCAATGAGCAGTTCTTC. Translated: CASSVYPGQGNEQFF. The full variable domain, rest sourced from reference TRBV9 and TRBJ2-1, is DSGVTQTPKHLITATGQRVTLRCSPRSGDLSVYWYQQSLDQGLQFLIQYYNGEERAKGNILERFSAQQFPDLHSELNLSSLELGDSALYFCASSVYPGQGNEQFFGPGTRLTVL.

The chain employs TRBV30 and TRBJ2-3; no clear D gene. Looked up from germline, CDR1 is GTSNPN and CDR2 is SVGIG (reference sequence). V was trimmed by 3 bases and J by 10 bases, leaving 17 bases between them. This CDR3 has 13 residues. The CDR3 region is CAWRKMAPKAQYF. The CDR3 DNA reads as TGTGCCTGGAGAAAGATGGCTCCGAAGGCGCAGTATTTT.

This chain links TRBV4-2 with TRBJ2-4; TRBD2 matches at 8 bases. Germline assignment: CDR1 LGHNA and CDR2 YNFKEQ. This CDR3 is 17 amino acids long. The ends lost 1 base at V and 3 bases at J; junction bases unmatched: 8. The CDR3 loop is CASSQASGGGDKNIQYF. The CDR3 DNA reads as TGTGCCAGCAGCCAAGCATCGGGGGGGGGCGACAAAAACATTCAGTACTTC.

This clonotype showed up just once. The J gene is TRBJ1-1, the V gene TRBV15; the D gene is possibly TRBD1 (6 bases). This CDR3 has 13 amino acids. Trimming shortened V by 7 bases and J by 0 bases, and 9 bases separated the two germline ends. The germline CDR1 and CDR2 sequences are LNHNV and YYDKDF (reference sequence). The CDR3 reads CATTQGLNTEAFF. Here the CDR3 DNA reads TGTGCCACCACCCAGGGGTTGAACACTGAAGCTTTCTTT.